The clone carrying this T cell receptor beta chain appeared a few times. As yet, its antigen is unknown. The sample comes from a study of T cells after yellow fever vaccination. Study observations and caveats: Abundant bulk-population clonotypes could contaminate the FACS-sorted repertoires.

One entry per CDR3 protein, called by TCRdb with MiXCR from the 5' RACE reads. This sample yields 300,000 to 450,000 distinct CDR3 sequences, of which about 6% are seen a single time; over 14% belongs to the top ten. Germline CDR1 and CDR2: LGHDT and YNNKEL (reference sequence). The CDR3 contains 15 residues. With 4 bases clipped from V and 7 bases from J, the junction kept 6 bases outside the gene matches. Sequencing used PBMCs, obtained 5 days after the yellow fever booster vaccination. This TCR was sampled from a man aged 30 to 45 who received the YFV17D yellow fever vaccine. V gene TRBV3-1 combines with J gene TRBJ2-2; 10 nucleotides match TRBD1. The CDR3 loop is CASSLDRGRIGELFF. The CDR3 DNA sequence: TGTGCCAGCAGCCTTGACAGGGGGCGCATCGGGGAGCTGTTTTTT.